This entry concerns a single T cell receptor (beta chain). Antigen unknown. The PCR had 60 Vbeta and 13 Jbeta primers. Assay used: immunoSEQ multiplex PCR; TCRdb lists only in-frame clones, some missing. Of about 170,000 clones in the sample, about 75% are singletons; the top ten hold 0.98%. The CDR3 length is 17 residues. The V and J ends lost 1 base and 2 bases respectively, with 18 bases between them. Germline CDR1 SNHLY, CDR2 FYNNEI. These data originate in a study of cytomegalovirus exposure and HLA in healthy donors. Study-level findings and limits: Some TCR beta chains (more than 150 of them) were listed as cytomegalovirus-associated. Looking again later, the authors saw that most CMV-associated TCR beta chains seemed HLA-restricted. In a later analysis, about 17,000 TCR beta sequences were associated with HLA alleles at 0.05 false discovery rate.

V and J are TRBV2 and TRBJ2-7; D call uncertain. The source material was PBMCs. This sequence originates from a woman aged 45 to 65 in good health and CMV-seropositive. The CDR3 nucleotides are TGTGCCAGCAGTGAAGGCAGTGGGCACTCAAAGCCCTACGAGCAGTACTTC. This sequence encodes CASSEGSGHSKPYEQYF. Full variable domain (remainder filled in from reference TRBV2 and TRBJ2-7): EPEVTQTPSHQVTQMGQEVILRCVPISNHLYFYWYRQILGQKVEFLVSFYNNEISEKSEIFDDQFSVERPDGSNFTLKIRSTKLEDSAMYFCASSEGSGHSKPYEQYFGPGTRLTVT.